This entry is about one TCR beta chain. The record originates from a study of blood T cell repertoires in COVID-19. All enrollees were roughly 18 to 90 years old and from under 25 US areas. Only in-frame clones appear in the TCRdb table, and some are missing; sequencing was by immunoSEQ multiplex PCR. Of around 160,000 clones in the sample, 88% were seen once. This CDR3 comprises 14 residues. The J segment lost 3 bases and the V segment lost 4 bases, leaving 6 bases of the junction unmatched. Looked up from germline, CDR1 is MDHEN and CDR2 is SYDVKM. V and J are TRBV28 and TRBJ2-7; 7 bases map to TRBD1. The sample consisted of PBMCs or T cells enriched from blood (not recorded which). The source is a woman aged 25 to 39 with acute COVID-19. The CDR3: CASSSTGLGYEQYF. The CDR3 coding sequence is TGTGCCAGCAGTTCGACAGGGCTGGGCTACGAGCAGTACTTC. Filled out from reference TRBV28 and TRBJ2-7, the complete variable domain reads DVKVTQSSRYLVKRTGEKVFLECVQDMDHENMFWYRQDPGLGLRLIYFSYDVKMKEKGDIPEGYSVSREKKERFSLILESASTNQTSMYLCASSSTGLGYEQYFGPGTRLTVT.